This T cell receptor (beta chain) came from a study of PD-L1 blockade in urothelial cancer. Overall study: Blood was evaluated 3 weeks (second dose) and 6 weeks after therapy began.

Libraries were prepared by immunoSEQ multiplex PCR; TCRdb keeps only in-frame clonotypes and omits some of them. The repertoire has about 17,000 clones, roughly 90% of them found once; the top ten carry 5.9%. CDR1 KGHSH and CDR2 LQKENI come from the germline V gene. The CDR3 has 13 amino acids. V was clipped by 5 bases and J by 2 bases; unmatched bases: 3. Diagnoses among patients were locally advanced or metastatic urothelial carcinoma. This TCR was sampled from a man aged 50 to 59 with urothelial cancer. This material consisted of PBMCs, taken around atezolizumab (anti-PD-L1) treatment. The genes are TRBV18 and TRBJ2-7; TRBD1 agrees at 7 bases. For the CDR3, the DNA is TGTGCCAGCTCAAGGGGACAGACCTACGAGCAGTACTTC. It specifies CASSRGQTYEQYF.